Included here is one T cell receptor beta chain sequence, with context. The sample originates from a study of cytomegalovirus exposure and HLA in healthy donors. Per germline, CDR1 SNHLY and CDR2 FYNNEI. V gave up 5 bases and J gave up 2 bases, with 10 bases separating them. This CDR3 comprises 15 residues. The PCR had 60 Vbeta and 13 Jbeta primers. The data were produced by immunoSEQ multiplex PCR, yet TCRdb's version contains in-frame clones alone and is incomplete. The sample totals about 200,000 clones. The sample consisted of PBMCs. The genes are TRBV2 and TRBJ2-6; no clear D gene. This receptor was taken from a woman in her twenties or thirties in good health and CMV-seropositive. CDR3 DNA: TGTGCCAGCAGTCTGGATAGCACTGGGGCCAACGTCCTGACTTTC. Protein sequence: CASSLDSTGANVLTF.